The next 5 T cell receptor beta chains were all read from a single sample in a study of T cells in Graves' hyperthyroidism and ophthalmopathy (dated by TCRdb to between 2018 and 2021). Receptors were amplified or captured by multiplex PCR. The reads were generated on an Illumina HiSeq 2000. TCR beta CDR3 regions were amplified from RNA transcripts. For the first round of RT-PCR on the TCR CDR3, the HTBI primer set was used together with the Qiagen OneStep RT-PCR kit. The public sequencing data were trimmed at Q25 with fastp and processed into clonotypes with MiXCR by TCRdb, which kept only in-frame beta chains. Every entry covers one CDR3 protein and lists the most common genes and DNA from its rows. The table for this sample lists approximately 370,000 distinct CDR3 sequences; about a sixth of them were counted only once. The top ten clones comprise around a third of the sample. The specimen was blood. Receptors originate from a woman aged 30 to 39 with Graves' hyperthyroidism that later progressed to Graves' ophthalmopathy.

This clonotype was detected ten times or more. The chain has TRBV12-3 or TRBV12-4 and TRBJ1-2, with no clear D. CDR3 length: 18 amino acids. Trimming removed 1 base at V and 2 bases at J, with 20 bases between. The CDR3, as DNA: TGTGCCAGCAGTTTAGTTGGCCTTCTCGGGAGACACAACTATGGCTACACCTTC. Protein product: CASSLVGLLGRHNYGYTF.

This clonotype was detected ten times or more. The V gene is TRBV24-1, the J gene TRBJ2-5, with D uncertain. The V end lost 6 bases, the J end lost 2 bases, and 12 bases lay between the germline ends. Germline CDR1 is KGHDR and CDR2 is SFDVKD. The CDR3 sequence is 14 residues long. The CDR3 sequence: CATSRNSRQETQYF. In DNA form, the CDR3 reads TGTGCCACCAGTCGAAATTCGCGACAAGAGACCCAGTACTTC.

This clonotype was counted between two and nine times. V gene TRBV3-1 combines with J gene TRBJ1-5, with D tentatively TRBD1 (6 bases). This CDR3 comprises 14 residues. V shed 3 bases and J shed 5 bases, with 11 bases lying between them. Germline CDR1 is LGHDT and CDR2 is YNNKEL (reference sequence). CDR3 protein: CASSQGAVDQPQHF. The CDR3 DNA is TGTGCCAGCAGCCAGGGGGCGGTTGATCAGCCCCAGCATTTT.

The V and J genes are TRBV6-1 and TRBJ2-1; D assignment may be TRBD1 or TRBD2 (7 bases each). The CDR3 spans 15 residues. With 4 bases removed from V and 5 bases from J, the gap between germline ends came to 15 bases. Germline lookup yields CDR1 MNHNS and CDR2 SASEGT. The CDR3 spells CASSARGGKDNEQFF. The CDR3, as DNA: TGTGCCAGCAGTGCCAGGGGGGGAAAAGACAATGAGCAGTTCTTC.

The sample holds a few counts of this clonotype. This chain uses TRBV20-1 with TRBJ2-1; 11 bases are shared with TRBD2. The V and J ends lost 5 bases and 9 bases, in that order; junction bases with no gene match: 6. The V gene's germline CDR1 is DFQATT and CDR2 SNEGSKA (reference sequence). The CDR3 runs 13 residues. DNA of the CDR3: TGCAGTGCTGGTAGCGGGGGGGCCGTTGAGCAGTTCTTC. Its translation is CSAGSGGAVEQFF.